This T cell receptor (beta chain) appears in the sequencing data of a study of blood T cell repertoires in COVID-19. About the research overall: The United States, Italy and Spain provided the acute and convalescent COVID-19 samples. Sources were T cells, B-cell-depleted T cells, or PBMCs; the material itself was cDNA or gDNA.

In the original analysis: Estimates of nucleated cell counts were drawn from the amplification of reference gene primers. The table came from immunoSEQ multiplex PCR; TCRdb's copy has only in-frame clones and leaves some out. V and J calls plus clone size are reproduced from that table; the DNA served to infer D and trimming. The profile shows 250,000 or so clones, around 79% of them singletons. V was shortened by 8 bases and J by 0 bases, with 8 bases between the two germline ends. From germline, CDR1 is SEHNR and CDR2 FQNEAQ (reference sequence). The CDR3 covers 14 residues. Sequencing was performed on peripheral blood. This TCR was sampled from a woman over 75 with acute or convalescent COVID-19. This chain links TRBV7-9 with TRBJ1-6; no reliable D call. CDR3 nucleotides: TGTGCCAGCGGTAGATCCTCCTATAATTCACCCCTCCACTTT. This sequence encodes CASGRSSYNSPLHF.